This T cell receptor (beta chain) originates from a study of cytomegalovirus exposure and HLA in healthy donors. Background on the study: T cells numbering around 180 million yielded some 120 million unique TCR beta sequences in an earlier analysis. Study-wide points: In a later analysis, at a false discovery rate of 0.05, over 15,000 TCR beta sequences were associated with HLA alleles. Rarity characterized most TCR sequences, yet some public TCRs appeared in many donors. The authors listed 150 to 200 TCR beta chains as cytomegalovirus-associated.

Primers: 60 Vbeta forward and 13 Jbeta reverse. Repertoires were generated with immunoSEQ multiplex PCR, while TCRdb's copy carries only in-frame clones and drops some. The table lists 200,000 to 300,000 clones, around 80% of them singletons, with 4.5% to 6% in the top ten. A word on this clone: The antigen is undetermined.

Trimming cost V 5 bases and J 6 bases, with 14 bases left between them. The CDR3 is 14 amino acids. The V gene's germline CDR1 is SGHTA and CDR2 FQGNSA. This chain joins TRBV7-2 and TRBJ1-3; TRBD1 is a possible D gene (5 bases). Input material: PBMCs. The TCR was taken from a woman between 35 and 50 years old in good health and CMV-seropositive. CDR3 nucleotide sequence: TGTGCCAGCAGCCAGCAGGGTTGGCCAAACACCATATATTTT. Translated, it gives CASSQQGWPNTIYF.